Listed here are 26 T cell receptor beta chains from one sample, sequenced in a study of blood T cell repertoires in COVID-19 (TCRdb year 2020). The method behind the library was the immunoSEQ multiplex PCR assay. TCRdb retrieved this table from immuneACCESS and kept in-frame rearrangements only. Not all clones are present; in checked studies, unresolved V genes account for under half, and no reason is known for the remainder. This sample has a few hundred thousand clones in its table, and roughly nine tenths of those were observed once. About 0.94% of the sample lies in the top ten. Sequencing was carried out using peripheral blood. The receptors come from a middle-aged woman who had recovered from COVID-19.

The chain carries TRBV7-3 and TRBJ2-1; 12 bases agree with TRBD2. The length of the CDR3 is 20 residues. V shed 2 bases and J 8 bases; nucleotides not matched to a gene: 19. CDR1 and CDR2 (germline): SGHTA, FQGTGA. CDR3 residues: CASSLSRFLAGGRWVDEQFF. DNA for the CDR3: TGTGCCAGCAGCTTATCCAGATTTCTAGCGGGAGGGCGCTGGGTTGATGAGCAGTTCTTC.

The chain combines TRBV7-8 with TRBJ2-7; 12 bases match TRBD1. The CDR3 is made up of 14 amino acids. The V segment lost 4 bases and the J segment 5 bases; nucleotides outside the gene matches: 3. CDR1 is SGHVS and CDR2 is FQNEAQ in the germline V gene. CDR3 residues: CASSSGTGGDEQYF. In DNA form, the CDR3 reads TGTGCCAGCAGCTCCGGGACAGGGGGCGACGAGCAGTACTTC.

The V call is TRBV7-3, the J call TRBJ2-3; tentative D call: TRBD2 (5 bases). The V gene's germline CDR1 is SGHTA and CDR2 FQGTGA. V shed 1 base and J shed 2 bases, with 10 bases lying between them. CDR3 size: 15 residues. The CDR3 reads CASSLRGADTDTQYF. CDR3 nucleotides: TGTGCCAGCAGCTTAAGGGGAGCGGACACAGATACGCAGTATTTT.

The rearrangement uses TRBV19 and TRBJ1-2; 10 bases line up with TRBD1. The ends lost 1 base at V and 2 bases at J; junction bases unmatched: 4. CDR3 size: 16 residues. Per the germline V gene, CDR1 is LNHDA and CDR2 is SQIVND (reference sequence). CDR3: CASSIAGTGDNYGYTF. The CDR3 DNA is TGTGCCAGTAGTATAGCCGGGACAGGGGACAACTATGGCTACACCTTC.

V and J are TRBV9 and TRBJ2-1; D is unclear. The germline CDR1 and CDR2 sequences are SGDLS and YYNGEE. This CDR3 is 18 amino acids long. Trimming shortened V by 0 bases and J by 0 bases, and 16 bases separated the two germline ends. The CDR3 loop reads CASSVAPNYISSYNEQFF. Written as DNA, the CDR3 is TGTGCCAGCAGCGTAGCTCCCAACTACATCAGCTCCTACAATGAGCAGTTCTTC.

The V gene is TRBV6-4, the J gene TRBJ1-1, with 7 bases that match TRBD1. This CDR3 is 16 amino acids long. Germline-derived CDR1 and CDR2 are MRHNA and SNTAGT. V gave up 6 bases and J gave up 5 bases; unmatched junction bases: 15. The CDR3 nucleotides are TGTGCCAGCAGGGGGCCCCAGAGGGCAGGGGGAACTGAAGCTTTCTTT. This codes for CASRGPQRAGGTEAFF.

The chain has TRBV3-1 (or the pseudogene TRBV3-2) and TRBJ1-6; perhaps TRBD1 as D (5 bases). CDR1 and CDR2 (germline): LGHDT, YNNKEL (reference sequence). Trimming stripped 7 bases from V and 8 bases from J, with 12 bases between. The CDR3 spans 13 residues. CDR3 amino acids: CASTRGEHSPLHF. CDR3 nucleotide sequence: TGTGCCAGCACCCGGGGGGAACATTCACCCCTCCACTTT.

This rearrangement joins TRBV7-9 to TRBJ2-7, with TRBD1 identical over 9 bases. Germline V lookup: CDR1 SEHNR, CDR2 FQNEAQ (reference sequence). This CDR3 region has 14 residues. The J segment lost 3 bases and the V segment lost 5 bases, leaving 5 bases of the junction unmatched. CDR3 in amino acids: CASSPGQGGYEQYF. The DNA for the CDR3 is TGTGCCAGCAGCCCGGGACAGGGCGGCTACGAGCAGTACTTC.

V usage is TRBV29-1 and J usage is TRBJ1-1, with a tentative D call TRBD1 (6 bases). CDR1 SQVTM and CDR2 ANQGSEA come from the germline V gene. V was cut by 6 bases and J by 4 bases, with 18 bases left in between. This CDR3 spans 14 amino acids. CDR3 amino acids: CSVGVGQRGTEAFF. CDR3 DNA sequence: TGCAGCGTCGGGGTAGGACAGAGAGGCACTGAAGCTTTCTTT.

The genes are TRBV3-1 (or the pseudogene TRBV3-2) and TRBJ1-4; D is ambiguous. The ends were cut back, 4 bases at V and 8 bases at J, with 14 bases in the middle. There are 14 residues in the CDR3. The germline CDR1 and CDR2 sequences are LGHDT and YNNKEL (reference sequence). The CDR3 coding sequence is TGTGCCAGCAGCCGTGGCGCCCGCGGAGAAAAACTGTTTTTT. Translated: CASSRGARGEKLFF.

The rearrangement uses TRBV21-1 and TRBJ2-7; the table's D call, TRBD2, has no DNA check behind it. TRBV21-1 is assigned pseudogene status. The CDR3 contains 17 residues. CDR3 nucleotides: TGTGCCAGCAGTTTCCGAGGGACTAGCGGACCTTCCTACGAGCAGTACTTC. Protein: CASSFRGTSGPSYEQYF.

Written as DNA, the CDR3 is TGTGCCAGCAGCCCCACCGGACAGGGAGGTGAGCAGTTCTTC. Amino acids: CASSPTGQGGEQFF. The chain links TRBV3-1 (or the pseudogene TRBV3-2) to TRBJ2-1, with 8 bases matching TRBD1. Germline V gene sequence: CDR1 LGHDT, CDR2 YNNKEL (reference sequence). The CDR3 is made up of 14 amino acids. V trimming: 4 bases; J trimming: 9 bases; junction bases outside the gene matches: 8.

The V call is TRBV19, the J call TRBJ1-5; TRBD1 matches at 10 bases. The V segment lost 5 bases and the J segment 3 bases; nucleotides outside the gene matches: 10. Germline lookup yields CDR1 LNHDA and CDR2 SQIVND (reference sequence). This CDR3 comprises 17 residues. CDR3 protein: CASSPRGTGATNQPQHF. The CDR3 DNA is TGTGCCAGTAGTCCCAGAGGGACAGGGGCTACCAATCAGCCCCAGCATTTT.

V is TRBV3-1 (or the pseudogene TRBV3-2) and J is TRBJ1-2; 9 bases are a match to TRBD1. This CDR3 region has 13 residues. Germline trimming cut 0 bases from V and 7 bases from J; bases unmatched to any gene: 0. Germline values: CDR1 LGHDT, CDR2 YNNKEL (reference sequence). The CDR3 region has the DNA TGTGCCAGCAGCCAAGAGACAGGGGGTGGCTACACCTTC. This sequence encodes CASSQETGGGYTF.

This chain connects TRBV24-1 to TRBJ2-7; TRBD2 matches 16 bases. The CDR3 contains 17 residues. From germline, CDR1 is KGHDR and CDR2 SFDVKD. The ends lost 5 bases at V and 4 bases at J; junction bases unmatched: 7. The chain's CDR3 is CATSGPGLAGGPYEQYF. The CDR3 DNA sequence: TGTGCCACCAGTGGCCCGGGACTAGCGGGAGGGCCATACGAGCAGTACTTC.

The chain couples TRBV14 to TRBJ1-1; D possibly corresponds to TRBD1 (6 bases). Trimming shortened V by 1 base and J by 1 base, and 10 bases separated the two germline ends. Germline V gene lookup returns CDR1 SGHDN and CDR2 FVKESK. The CDR3 runs 15 residues. For the CDR3, the DNA is TGTGCCAGCAGCCAAGGTCGGGGGGCGAACACTGAAGCTTTCTTT. The encoded protein is CASSQGRGANTEAFF.

The V and J genes are TRBV19 and TRBJ2-2; the match to TRBD1 covers 9 bases. Germline loops: CDR1 LNHDA, CDR2 SQIVND (reference sequence). The CDR3 spans 14 residues. Trimming at V came to 10 bases and at J to 4 bases, leaving 7 bases not matched to a gene. CDR3 protein: CATRTGVSTGELFF. The CDR3 DNA follows: TGTGCCACCCGGACAGGGGTGAGCACCGGGGAGCTGTTTTTT.

The chain links TRBV21-1 to TRBJ1-1; TRBD1 was called by the table and not checked on the DNA. TRBV21-1 is flagged as a pseudogene. The length of the CDR3 is 21 residues. For the CDR3, the DNA is TGTGCCAGCAGCAAAAGGGGAAAGTACAGGGCATGGGCGCTGGGGGACACTGAAGCTTTCTTT. Translating gives CASSKRGKYRAWALGDTEAFF.

CDR3 nucleotide sequence: TGTGCCAGCAGTTACGGACAGGGCGGAACCTACGAGCAGTACTTC. Translated, it gives CASSYGQGGTYEQYF. The chain links TRBV6-5 to TRBJ2-7, with TRBD1 matching 8 bases. V trimming: 2 bases; J trimming: 2 bases; junction bases outside the gene matches: 5. The CDR3 has 15 residues. Germline V gene lookup returns CDR1 MNHEY and CDR2 SVGAGI.

CDR3 amino acids: CASSYSGYGDGYTF. The CDR3 nucleotides are TGTGCCAGCAGTTACTCAGGATACGGAGATGGCTACACCTTC. This rearrangement joins TRBV6-5 to TRBJ1-2; D unclear. Germline values: CDR1 MNHEY, CDR2 SVGAGI. The CDR3 length is 14 residues. Between the trimmed V and J ends, which lost 0 bases and 6 bases, there was a span of 11 bases.

The J gene is TRBJ1-2, the V gene TRBV20-1; 9 positions agree with TRBD1. From germline, CDR1 is DFQATT and CDR2 SNEGSKA (reference sequence). CDR3 length: 11 residues. V dropped 6 bases and J dropped 6; count of bases not matched to a gene: 2. The CDR3 here is CSARQGDGYTF. The CDR3 bases are TGCAGTGCCCGACAGGGGGATGGCTACACCTTC.

This clone was observed a single time. The gene calls are TRBV7-9 and TRBJ2-5; 7 nucleotides line up with TRBD1. Germline-derived CDR1 and CDR2 are SEHNR and FQNEAQ (reference sequence). V lost 3 bases and J lost 5; bases outside the gene matches: 9. CDR3 size: 15 residues. In DNA form, the CDR3 reads TGTGCCAGCAGCTTCATAGACAGGGTGGGTGAGACCCAGTACTTC. Its protein is CASSFIDRVGETQYF.

This rearrangement joins TRBV11-2 to TRBJ2-1; 10 nucleotides align to TRBD2. The CDR3 has 14 residues. The germline CDR1 and CDR2 sequences are SGHAT and FQNNGV. V trimming: 10 bases; J trimming: 7 bases; junction bases outside the gene matches: 10. For the CDR3, the DNA is TGTGCCATAAGCGGGAGGGCCCTCAAGAATGAGCAGTTCTTC. This gives the protein CAISGRALKNEQFF.

The chain couples TRBV5-4 to TRBJ2-3, with a possible D match to TRBD1 (5 bases). Per the germline V gene, CDR1 is SGHNT and CDR2 is YYREEE (reference sequence). This CDR3 spans 16 amino acids. V was shortened by 2 bases and J by 3 bases, with 16 bases between the two germline ends. CDR3 coding DNA: TGTGCCAGCAGCTTTCGTTTGCAGGGTGGGACAGATACGCAGTATTTT. Encoded protein: CASSFRLQGGTDTQYF.

This rearrangement joins TRBV7-2 to TRBJ2-3; D gene uncertain. This CDR3 has 14 residues. Germline V lookup: CDR1 SGHTA, CDR2 FQGNSA. V lost 6 bases and J lost 0, with 10 bases in between. The CDR3 bases are TGTGCCAGCAGGACTTACACTAGCACAGATACGCAGTATTTT. This encodes CASRTYTSTDTQYF.

This sequence joins TRBV28 and TRBJ2-7; 12 bases align to TRBD2. The CDR3 is made up of 17 amino acids. Germline CDR1 is MDHEN and CDR2 is SYDVKM. The V and J ends lost 4 bases and 7 bases, in that order; junction bases with no gene match: 14. The CDR3: CASSSPPRLAGVREQYF. CDR3 bases: TGTGCCAGCAGTTCCCCTCCTAGACTAGCGGGAGTCAGGGAGCAGTACTTC.